This paragraph reports one TCR beta chain. Its antigen is unknown. The input lacks base qualities; no much larger clone sits a single base away. The CDR3 starts with the cysteine, ends with the phenylalanine, and has 15 residues. Solely the CDR3 DNA is kept, with 45 bases framed from the first base. CDR1 and CDR2 were assigned from the germline V gene as SGHTA and FQGTGA. V is reduced by 5 bases and J by 2 bases, leaving a spacing of 16 bases between them. Donors were healthy HIV-negative adults with no recently reported acute infections or vaccinations. Every donor was a Caucasian adult living in Nashville, Tennessee, USA. Magnetic negative selection was used to enrich CD4+ T cells, after which naive cells were positively selected on CD45RA and the negative fraction became the memory subset. Blood was collected by leukapheresis, and PBMCs were isolated by Ficoll-Histopaque density gradient centrifugation and then cryopreserved in liquid nitrogen vapor phase. Analytical flow cytometry was used to check the purity and quantity of each magnetically sorted T cell population. Genomic DNA was isolated from each sorted fraction and quantified by UV absorbance on a Nanodrop 2000c.

Using the deep immunoSEQ assay, multiplex PCR amplified TCR CDR3 regions from genomic DNA. Extracted genomic DNA from each cell subset was distributed evenly across all wells of several immunoSEQ 96-well plates, and each plate was treated as a replicate. For sorted subsets, each replicate PCR was loaded with 200 ng genomic DNA, equivalent to about 33,000 T cell genomes. Purified libraries were quantified with a Qubit 3.0 fluorometer, sized on a Bioanalyzer 2100, and re-quantified with the KAPA Library Quantification kit. Each immunoSEQ 96-well plate was sequenced on its own single-read 150-cycle Illumina NextSeq 550 flow cell. For the original study's pipeline: The immunoSEQ output contained only junctional sequences without quality scores, so filtering could not match that applied to full-length reads. Sequences were annotated with PyIR, a Python wrapper for IgBLAST v1.9, using IMGT germline references to assign V/J genes and CDR3. Reads were removed for weak V/J assignments (E-value above 1e-6), missing CDR3, stop codons, out-of-frame junctions, or ambiguous translated residues. V3J clonotypes were defined as sequences sharing an identical inferred V gene, J gene, and CDR3 amino acid sequence. The percentage overlap between two repertoires was calculated by dividing the number of shared unique clonotypes by the size of the smaller repertoire. Repertoire richness was assessed with RTK rarefaction, the Chao1 estimator, and Recon v2.1 estimates of unobserved clonotypes. For all TCRbeta clonotypes obtained by the gDNA method from a few donors, generation probabilities were computed with OLGA. TCRdb mirrors the immuneACCESS table, restricted to in-frame sequences. Some clones are absent from its copies; in checked studies, under half trace to an unresolved V gene, and the reason for the others is unknown. For V, J and clone size, that table is used; D and trimming come from the DNA. The sample contains some 2.3 million clones, roughly 93% of them found a single time. The biggest ten clones account for 0.39% of the sample.

The sample comes from a study of shared clonotypes between healthy human individuals (dated by TCRdb to 2020 to 2022). Regarding the study in general: The cohort comprised two women and three men aged 18 to 49 years. Per donor, three plates each were used for CD4 naive and CD4 memory, two for CD8 naive, and one for CD8 memory. To estimate repertoire size and how much clonotype sharing occurs between individuals, the study deeply sequenced the blood TCR repertoires of roughly 5 healthy adults. Libraries were prepared and TCR repertoires were sequenced by different laboratories using diverse techniques, in order to increase sequencing depth and limit assay-specific biases. Leukapheresis yielded between about 0.85 and 10 billion PBMCs per donor.

Results the study describes overall, beyond this receptor: Sampling was restricted to blood, and TCR repertoires in tissues likely differ from the TCR repertoires found in blood. Naive subsets generally had larger estimated clonotype richness than memory subsets did. Across a few donors, about 4.5% of naive CD4, approximately 3.5% of naive CD8, around 2.1% of memory CD4, and about 0.4% of memory CD8 clonotypes were shared. Compared with non-shared clonotypes, the clonotypes found in all four sorted-subset donors had higher generation probabilities. The genetic and exposure-history diversity represented was limited by the small number of donors. Incomplete sequencing was indicated by rarefaction of sorted-subset datasets, despite the large sequencing depth. Based on pairwise subsampling, the degree of clonotype sharing among donors was expected to be affected by sequencing depth.

The receptor chain draws on TRBV7-3 and TRBJ2-7; possibly the D gene is TRBD1, per 8 matching bases. The clonotype was recovered from a man between 18 and 35 years old in good health. Some clones in this sample may be carry-over from other donors' samples. The sample taken for sequencing was naive CD4+ T cells from PBMCs. In light of the paper, this sample's cell subset or site label describes: CD45RA+ positively selected. This receptor carries the CDR3 CASSEQGGPTYEQYF. The DNA is TGTGCCAGCAGCGAACAGGGGGGGCCTACCTACGAGCAGTACTTC.